The T cell receptor (beta chain) described here comes from a study of T cells expressing NK-cell markers. Following a re-call of the 5' RACE reads, TCRdb has one entry per CDR3 protein and lacks DNA. Here the sample table reports around 380,000 distinct CDR3 sequences. The CDR3 runs 15 residues. Germline CDR1 SGHRS, CDR2 YFSETQ. The J gene is TRBJ2-1, the V gene TRBV5-1; TCRdb names TRBD1, which stays unverified in the absence of DNA. The receptor comes from a woman aged 45-65 years in good health. The source material was blood T cells: a sorted CD56 or NKG2C T cell subset, CD4+ or CD8+ T cells, or bulk PBMC T cells (not recorded which). The CDR3 protein is CASSLAGQNHLGQFF. Drawing the rest from reference TRBV5-1 and TRBJ2-1, the complete variable domain is KAGVTQTPRYLIKTRGQQVTLSCSPISGHRSVSWYQQTPGQGLQFLFEYFSETQRNKGNFPGRFSGRQFSNSRSEMNVSTLELGDSALYLCASSLAGQNHLGQFFGPGTRLTVL.